This entry lists 30 T cell receptor beta chains sequenced from one sample in a study of beta chain features in type 1 diabetes. Every isolated RNA sample was fully reverse transcribed, so sequencing captured expressed TCRB transcripts. Profiled with immunoSEQ multiplex PCR; TCRdb holds only in-frame clones, not every one. The data show hundreds of thousands of clones, with roughly 12% seen just once and approximately 0.015% held by the top ten. What was sequenced was naive CD4+ T cells from blood. Receptors were obtained from a man aged 18 to 29 in good health.

This chain joins TRBV7-2 and TRBJ2-2; TRBD1 matches at 9 bases. Germline trimming cut 1 base from V and 7 bases from J; bases unmatched to any gene: 4. CDR3 length: 15 residues. Germline CDR1 is SGHTA and CDR2 is FQGNSA. The CDR3 DNA sequence: TGTGCCAGCAGCTTAGGGGACAGGGCTGGCGGGGAGCTGTTTTTT. Its translation is CASSLGDRAGGELFF.

This clone has just a few counts. This CDR3 is also generated by other DNA sequences in the sample. The chain has TRBV9 and TRBJ1-1; D may be TRBD1 (6 bases). There are 13 residues in the CDR3. Per the germline V gene, CDR1 is SGDLS and CDR2 is YYNGEE. V lost 0 bases and J lost 3, with 6 bases in between. The DNA for the CDR3 is TGTGCCAGCAGCGTAGAGGGGGACACTGAAGCTTTCTTT. It codes for CASSVEGDTEAFF.

The chain carries TRBV7-6 and TRBJ2-3; 9 bases map to TRBD1. The junction had 5 bases not matched to a gene; V was cut back by 2 bases and J by 2 bases. This CDR3 has 16 residues. Looked up from germline, CDR1 is SGHVS and CDR2 is FNYEAQ. CDR3 residues: CASSLLGQGVTDTQYF. The CDR3 DNA reads as TGTGCCAGCAGCTTATTGGGACAGGGAGTCACAGATACGCAGTATTTT. The full variable domain, with the rest looked up from reference TRBV7-6 and TRBJ2-3, is GAGVSQSPRYKVTKRGQDVALRCDPISGHVSLYWYRQALGQGPEFLTYFNYEAQQDKSGLPNDRFSAERPEGSISTLTIQRTEQRDSAMYRCASSLLGQGVTDTQYFGPGTRLTVL.

Ten or more counts support this clone. J is TRBJ2-5 and V is TRBV13, with 9 bases that match TRBD2. The J segment lost 2 bases and the V segment lost 3 bases, leaving 4 bases of the junction unmatched. Per the germline V gene, CDR1 is PRHDT and CDR2 is FYEKMQ (reference sequence). CDR3 length equals 15 residues. CDR3 sequence reads: CASSFSGSGQETQYF. In DNA, the CDR3 is TGTGCCAGCAGCTTTAGCGGGAGTGGGCAAGAGACCCAGTACTTC.

This clone was found a few times. In the same sample, other DNA sequences code for this CDR3. This chain joins TRBV7-2 and TRBJ1-3; D remains unclear. Trimming left V 5 bases short and J 0 bases short, with 8 bases between. This CDR3 is built from 14 residues. Germline assignment: CDR1 SGHTA and CDR2 FQGNSA. In DNA, the CDR3 is TGTGCCAGCAGCCCCGGTTACTCTGGAAACACCATATATTTT. It yields the protein CASSPGYSGNTIYF.

This clone occurred a few times. The chain recombines TRBV15 with TRBJ1-2; 7 nucleotides agree with TRBD1. J gave up 2 bases and V 1 base, and 7 bases lay outside the gene matches. This CDR3 region has 16 residues. Germline CDR1 and CDR2: LNHNV and YYDKDF (reference sequence). The CDR3 is CATSRGLDRINYGYTF. CDR3 DNA sequence: TGTGCCACCAGCAGAGGACTGGACAGGATCAACTATGGCTACACCTTC. Drawing the rest from reference TRBV15 and TRBJ1-2, the complete variable domain is DAMVIQNPRYQVTQFGKPVTLSCSQTLNHNVMYWYQQKSSQAPKLLFHYYDKDFNNEADTPDNFQSRRPNTSFCFLDIRSPGLGDTAMYLCATSRGLDRINYGYTFGSGTRLTVV.

The chain has TRBV11-2 and TRBJ2-3, with 8 bases lining up with TRBD1. The CDR3 is made up of 15 amino acids. Looked up from germline, CDR1 is SGHAT and CDR2 is FQNNGV. The V gene end was trimmed by 3 bases and the J gene end by 4 bases; junction bases not matched to a gene: 6. CDR3 protein: CASSLDRARADTQYF. CDR3 bases: TGTGCCAGCAGCTTGGACAGGGCCCGAGCAGATACGCAGTATTTT.

This clone came up a few times. V and J are TRBV30 and TRBJ1-2; D remains ambiguous. Germline V gene data show CDR1 as GTSNPN and CDR2 as SVGIG (reference sequence). Trimming removed 0 bases from V and 13 bases from J, with 21 bases in between. The CDR3 has 14 amino acids. The CDR3 loop is CAWSVGVRGSIGTF. Here the CDR3 DNA reads TGTGCCTGGAGTGTTGGAGTACGGGGAAGTATCGGCACCTTC.

This clone was picked up a small number of times. CDR3 residues: CASSFNQGSSTEAFF. The CDR3 DNA reads as TGTGCCAGCAGCTTCAATCAGGGGTCAAGCACTGAAGCTTTCTTT. The V gene is TRBV7-8, the J gene TRBJ1-1; TRBD1 might be the D (6 bases). Trimming pared 3 bases from V and 4 bases from J, leaving 15 bases between. CDR3 size: 15 residues. From germline, CDR1 is SGHVS and CDR2 FQNEAQ.

This rearrangement joins TRBV15 to TRBJ2-5; the match to TRBD2 covers 9 bases. CDR3 length equals 15 residues. Germline trimming cut 0 bases from V and 5 bases from J; bases unmatched to any gene: 4. Per germline, CDR1 LNHNV and CDR2 YYDKDF (reference sequence). CDR3 residues: CATSRDLAGSETQYF. The CDR3 DNA sequence: TGTGCCACCAGCAGAGACCTAGCGGGATCGGAGACCCAGTACTTC.

This clone was counted between two and nine times. The V call is TRBV7-2, the J call TRBJ1-5, with TRBD1 matching 9 bases. The germline V gene has CDR1 SGHTA and CDR2 FQGNSA. J gave up 0 bases and V 5 bases, and 11 bases lay outside the gene matches. This CDR3 contains 18 residues. The CDR3 DNA sequence: TGTGCCAGCAGCACCGGGGGACAGGGTACTTATAGCAATCAGCCCCAGCATTTT. It encodes CASSTGGQGTYSNQPQHF.

This clone was recorded a few times. This sequence joins TRBV9 and TRBJ2-5; perhaps TRBD2 as D (5 bases). Germline V lookup: CDR1 SGDLS, CDR2 YYNGEE. V lost 5 bases to trimming and J lost 1 base, with 12 bases between them. The CDR3 runs 14 residues. The CDR3 is CASSSSAAQETQYF. CDR3 coding DNA: TGTGCCAGCAGTTCCTCAGCGGCCCAAGAGACCCAGTACTTC. The full variable domain, with the rest looked up from reference TRBV9 and TRBJ2-5, is DSGVTQTPKHLITATGQRVTLRCSPRSGDLSVYWYQQSLDQGLQFLIQYYNGEERAKGNILERFSAQQFPDLHSELNLSSLELGDSALYFCASSSSAAQETQYFGPGTRLLVL.

This clone was seen more than once but under ten times. This rearrangement joins TRBV2 to TRBJ2-1; 10 bases align to TRBD2. V lost 4 bases, J lost 7 bases, and 7 bases stayed unmatched. From germline, CDR1 is SNHLY and CDR2 FYNNEI. The CDR3 runs 15 residues. The CDR3 reads CASSASGRAGNEQFF. CDR3 nucleotide sequence: TGTGCCAGCAGTGCCAGCGGGAGGGCCGGTAATGAGCAGTTCTTC.

This clone turned up a few times. The chain recombines TRBV7-6 with TRBJ2-1; 12 bases fit TRBD2. V shed 2 bases, J shed 6 bases, and the junction held 8 bases outside the gene matches. Germline assignment: CDR1 SGHVS and CDR2 FNYEAQ. This CDR3 region has 17 residues. In nucleotides, the CDR3 is TGTGCCAGCAGCTTATTATCTCTAGCGGGAGGGCGCAATGAGCAGTTCTTC. Translated: CASSLLSLAGGRNEQFF.

This clone was picked up a small number of times. This chain links TRBV5-1 with TRBJ2-1, with 8 bases identical to TRBD2. The CDR3 spans 16 residues. Germline V lookup: CDR1 SGHRS, CDR2 YFSETQ. J gave up 0 bases and V 1 base, and 3 bases lay outside the gene matches. For the CDR3, the DNA is TGCGCCAGCAGCTTGCGTCTAGCGGGCTCCTACAATGAGCAGTTCTTC. It yields the protein CASSLRLAGSYNEQFF.

The chain uses TRBV5-1 and TRBJ2-3; 13 nucleotides align to TRBD2. This CDR3 spans 16 amino acids. V trimming: 4 bases; J trimming: 5 bases; junction bases outside the gene matches: 7. Per the germline V gene, CDR1 is SGHRS and CDR2 is YFSETQ. This CDR3 reads CASSPGLAGDGDTQYF. Here the CDR3 DNA reads TGCGCCAGCAGCCCCGGACTAGCGGGAGATGGAGATACGCAGTATTTT.

This clone was counted between two and nine times. V is TRBV28 and J is TRBJ1-1; 8 bases map to TRBD1. Unmatched junction bases numbered 6, after V lost 2 bases and J lost 1 base. This CDR3 region has 16 residues. Germline values: CDR1 MDHEN, CDR2 SYDVKM. This CDR3 reads CASSLVTGGGNTEAFF. The CDR3 bases are TGTGCCAGCAGTTTAGTAACAGGGGGGGGGAACACTGAAGCTTTCTTT. Supplemented by reference TRBV28 and TRBJ1-1, the full variable domain reads DVKVTQSSRYLVKRTGEKVFLECVQDMDHENMFWYRQDPGLGLRLIYFSYDVKMKEKGDIPEGYSVSREKKERFSLILESASTNQTSMYLCASSLVTGGGNTEAFFGQGTRLTVV.

This clone was counted a few times. This chain joins TRBV7-9 and TRBJ2-6, with TRBD1 matching over 10 bases. This CDR3 comprises 16 residues. The trim removed 5 bases at V and 3 bases at J, leaving 4 bases unmatched. Germline lookup yields CDR1 SEHNR and CDR2 FQNEAQ (reference sequence). The CDR3: CASSPTGGGGANVLTF. CDR3 DNA: TGTGCCAGCAGCCCGACAGGGGGCGGTGGGGCCAACGTCCTGACTTTC.

V usage is TRBV6-1 and J usage is TRBJ2-3; 9 positions match TRBD1. V shed 8 bases, J shed 4 bases, and the junction held 10 bases outside the gene matches. Germline V gene data show CDR1 as MNHNS and CDR2 as SASEGT. The CDR3 is made up of 15 amino acids. This CDR3 reads CASPKGTGSPDTQYF. CDR3 bases: TGTGCCAGCCCTAAAGGGACAGGGTCCCCAGATACGCAGTATTTT.

A few counts support this clone. The chain joins TRBV29-1 to TRBJ2-3, with TRBD2 matching over 9 bases. The CDR3 is 15 residues long. Germline values: CDR1 SQVTM, CDR2 ANQGSEA. J lost 1 base, V lost 4 bases, and 6 bases had no gene match. CDR3 amino acids: CSVVAGGPGTDTQYF. CDR3 nucleotides: TGCAGCGTTGTGGCGGGAGGGCCTGGCACAGATACGCAGTATTTT.

This clone was counted only a few times. The rearrangement links TRBV30 to TRBJ1-2; 7 bases map to TRBD1. Per the germline V gene, CDR1 is GTSNPN and CDR2 is SVGIG (reference sequence). The CDR3 extends over 18 amino acids. V lost 3 bases to trimming and J lost 3 bases; unmatched junction nucleotides: 19. CDR3 protein: CAWSPPYPGQANHYGYTF. The CDR3 nucleotides are TGTGCCTGGAGCCCGCCCTACCCCGGACAGGCGAATCACTATGGCTACACCTTC.

This clone turned up a few times. The CDR3 region has the DNA TGTGCCAGCAGTTACCCGAAGGGACTAGCGGGAGTCGAGCAGTACTTC. Its translation is CASSYPKGLAGVEQYF. The chain uses TRBV6-6 and TRBJ2-7; 14 nucleotides align to TRBD2. Germline V gene data show CDR1 as MNHNY and CDR2 as SVGAGI (reference sequence). This CDR3 spans 16 amino acids. The V segment lost 2 bases and the J segment 6 bases; nucleotides outside the gene matches: 6.

This clone was seen a handful of times. The chain has TRBV27 and TRBJ2-2, with TRBD2 matching over 7 bases. Trimming at V came to 2 bases and at J to 6 bases, leaving 3 bases not matched to a gene. The CDR3 has 14 residues. Per germline, CDR1 MNHEY and CDR2 SMNVEV (reference sequence). CDR3 bases: TGTGCCAGCAGTTTAGCGGGAGTTTCCGGGGAGCTGTTTTTT. It specifies CASSLAGVSGELFF.

V and J are TRBV6-5 and TRBJ2-1; the D gene is possibly TRBD1 (5 bases). This CDR3 has 12 residues. Germline V gives CDR1 MNHEY, CDR2 SVGAGI. Trimming took 2 bases from V and 7 from J, leaving 6 bases between them. CDR3 DNA: TGTGCCAGCAGTTACGACAGAAATGAGCAGTTCTTC. Its translation: CASSYDRNEQFF.

V is TRBV5-1 and J is TRBJ2-7, with 7 bases that match TRBD1. The CDR3 has 16 residues. V was clipped by 1 base and J by 0 bases; unmatched bases: 7. CDR1 is SGHRS, CDR2 YFSETQ, per germline. CDR3 nucleotide sequence: TGCGCCAGCAGCTTGATATCTAGGGGGCACTCCTACGAGCAGTACTTC. This translates into CASSLISRGHSYEQYF.

This sequence joins TRBV12-5 and TRBJ2-3; D remains unclear. From germline, CDR1 is LGHNT and CDR2 FRNRAP. V lost 2 bases to trimming and J lost 6 bases, with 9 bases between them. The CDR3 is made up of 13 amino acids. CDR3: CASGLSERDTQYF. For the CDR3, the DNA is TGTGCTAGTGGTTTGTCCGAACGGGATACGCAGTATTTT.

Concerning this clone: Additional DNA sequences in this sample encode the identical CDR3. The rearrangement joins TRBV28 to TRBJ2-3; D remains unclear. The CDR3 sequence is 13 residues long. Trimming took off 5 bases at V and 2 bases at J, with 8 bases between the two ends. Per the germline V gene, CDR1 is MDHEN and CDR2 is SYDVKM. The CDR3 spells CASSPGDTDTQYF. For the CDR3, the DNA is TGTGCCAGCAGTCCCGGAGACACAGATACGCAGTATTTT. Together with reference TRBV28 and TRBJ2-3, the CDR3 gives the full variable domain: DVKVTQSSRYLVKRTGEKVFLECVQDMDHENMFWYRQDPGLGLRLIYFSYDVKMKEKGDIPEGYSVSREKKERFSLILESASTNQTSMYLCASSPGDTDTQYFGPGTRLTVL.

This clone came up a few times. The gene calls are TRBV5-6 and TRBJ2-2, with D perhaps TRBD1 (6 bases). V dropped 7 bases and J dropped 2 bases, with 12 bases sitting between them. CDR3 length equals 14 residues. The germline V gene encodes CDR1 SGHDT and CDR2 YYEEEE. CDR3 in amino acids: CASYPDRNTGELFF. CDR3 bases: TGTGCCAGCTACCCGGACAGAAACACCGGGGAGCTGTTTTTT. Drawing the rest from reference TRBV5-6 and TRBJ2-2, the complete variable domain is DAGVTQSPTHLIKTRGQQVTLRCSPKSGHDTVSWYQQALGQGPQFIFQYYEEEERQRGNFPDRFSGHQFPNYSSELNVNALLLGDSALYLCASYPDRNTGELFFGEGSRLTVL.

The chain combines TRBV7-8 with TRBJ2-7; D is unclear. Germline-derived CDR1 and CDR2 are SGHVS and FQNEAQ. V was clipped by 1 base and J by 4 bases, with 17 bases between them. CDR3 size: 16 residues. In nucleotides, the CDR3 is TGTGCCAGCAGCTTAGTTTCGTCAATCCCCGGGTACGAGCAGTACTTC. Protein: CASSLVSSIPGYEQYF.

The J gene is TRBJ2-1, the V gene TRBV5-1; 10 positions match TRBD2. Trimming removed 0 bases from V and 4 bases from J; junction bases left unmatched: 1. The CDR3 runs 15 residues. Germline CDR1 and CDR2: SGHRS and YFSETQ. CDR3 in amino acids: CASSLGSGGYNEQFF. The CDR3 DNA sequence: TGCGCCAGCAGCTTGGGTAGCGGGGGGTACAATGAGCAGTTCTTC.